A single sample is the source of the 23 T cell receptor beta chains below, sequenced in a study of cytomegalovirus exposure and HLA in healthy donors. Use of 60 Vbeta and 13 Jbeta primers characterized the PCR. The protocol was immunoSEQ multiplex PCR, while the TCRdb copy is restricted to in-frame clones and leaves out a portion. The table has fewer than 95,000 clones, 70% to 90% seen once. The specimen was PBMCs. The receptors derive from a man aged 18 to 35 in good health and CMV-seronegative.

The chain combines TRBV27 with TRBJ2-7; a weak D match, TRBD1 (5 bases). Between the trimmed V and J ends, which lost 0 bases and 2 bases, there was a span of 8 bases. Per germline, CDR1 MNHEY and CDR2 SMNVEV (reference sequence). The CDR3 totals 14 residues. Here the CDR3 reads CASSLSRGTYEQYF. The CDR3 DNA reads TGTGCCAGCAGTTTATCAAGGGGAACCTACGAGCAGTACTTC.

This clone was seen more than once but under ten times. The chain recombines TRBV4-1 with TRBJ1-6; TRBD1 is a possible D gene (5 bases). The germline V gene encodes CDR1 MGHRA and CDR2 YSYEKL. The CDR3 totals 18 residues. Trimming shortened V by 5 bases and J by 0 bases, and 17 bases separated the two germline ends. CDR3: CASSGAGIQSSYNSPLHF. The CDR3, as DNA: TGCGCCAGCAGCGGGGCAGGGATACAGAGCTCCTATAATTCACCCCTCCACTTT.

This chain's CDR3 is CASNPGGNTEAFF. The CDR3 DNA is TGTGCCAGCAACCCAGGGGGGAACACTGAAGCTTTCTTT. This chain links TRBV7-9 with TRBJ1-1, with TRBD1 matching 7 bases. The germline gives CDR1 SEHNR, CDR2 FQNEAQ (reference sequence). This CDR3 is built from 13 residues. V lost 7 bases, J lost 1 base, and 3 bases stayed unmatched. Using reference TRBV7-9 and TRBJ1-1 for the parts outside the CDR3, the full variable domain is DTGVSQNPRHKITKRGQNVTFRCDPISEHNRLYWYRQTLGQGPEFLTYFQNEAQLEKSRLLSDRFSAERPKGSFSTLEIQRTEQGDSAMYLCASNPGGNTEAFFGQGTRLTVV.

This clone was observed a few times. V usage is TRBV5-4 and J usage is TRBJ2-1, with TRBD2 matching 7 bases. Germline V gives CDR1 SGHNT, CDR2 YYREEE (reference sequence). CDR3 length: 16 residues. The junction had 10 bases not matched to a gene; V was cut back by 0 bases and J by 7 bases. The CDR3 is CASSLGAGVEGNEQFF. DNA of the CDR3: TGTGCCAGCAGCTTGGGGGCGGGGGTCGAAGGGAATGAGCAGTTCTTC.

V is TRBV30 and J is TRBJ1-2; 7 nucleotides agree with TRBD1. The CDR3 covers 13 residues. Germline lookup yields CDR1 GTSNPN and CDR2 SVGIG (reference sequence). With 6 bases clipped from V and 4 bases from J, the junction kept 8 bases outside the gene matches. The CDR3 DNA follows: TGTGCCTGCCCCGACAGGGCTGGCTATGGCTACACCTTC. Its translation: CACPDRAGYGYTF.

The chain carries TRBV4-2 and TRBJ2-2, with a tentative D call TRBD1 (5 bases). The length of the CDR3 is 16 residues. Germline-derived CDR1 and CDR2 are LGHNA and YNFKEQ. V lost 2 bases, J lost 4 bases, and 14 bases lay in between. The DNA of the CDR3 is TGTGCCAGCAGCCAACGCAGGGTTTCCTCCACCGGGGAGCTGTTTTTT. The encoded protein is CASSQRRVSSTGELFF.

The chain couples TRBV6-5 to TRBJ2-7; D might be TRBD2 (7 bases). The germline V and J ends were trimmed by 6 bases and 3 bases, with 15 bases remaining between them. Germline V gene lookup returns CDR1 MNHEY and CDR2 SVGAGI. The CDR3 has 14 amino acids. For the CDR3, the DNA is TGTGCCAGCAGCCGCTCGGGGGGCAGCTACGAGCAGTACTTC. Translation: CASSRSGGSYEQYF.

The chain couples TRBV2 to TRBJ2-5, with 8 bases matching TRBD1. Losses at the gene ends were 6 bases for V and 4 bases for J; bases not matched to a gene: 4. Germline V gene lookup returns CDR1 SNHLY and CDR2 FYNNEI. CDR3 length: 13 residues. The CDR3 region is CASRDRVGETQYF. The DNA for the CDR3 is TGTGCCAGCAGGGACAGGGTAGGAGAGACCCAGTACTTC. The full variable domain, completed using reference TRBV2 and TRBJ2-5, is EPEVTQTPSHQVTQMGQEVILRCVPISNHLYFYWYRQILGQKVEFLVSFYNNEISEKSEIFDDQFSVERPDGSNFTLKIRSTKLEDSAMYFCASRDRVGETQYFGPGTRLLVL.

This chain connects TRBV9 to TRBJ2-3; TRBD2 agrees at 8 bases. Germline V CDR1 and CDR2: SGDLS, YYNGEE. The trim removed 2 bases at V and 5 bases at J, leaving 10 bases unmatched. The CDR3 loop spans 16 amino acids. For the CDR3, the DNA is TGTGCCAGCAGCGTTGCGGGGGGCCAGGTCATAGATACGCAGTATTTT. It is translated as CASSVAGGQVIDTQYF.

The chain recombines TRBV9 with TRBJ1-2, with a possible D match to TRBD1 (5 bases). CDR1 is SGDLS, CDR2 YYNGEE, per germline. CDR3 size: 18 residues. The V end lost 3 bases, the J end lost 0 bases, and 21 bases lay between the germline ends. The CDR3 bases are TGTGCCAGCAGCGCCCAGGGCACCTCGAATCTTACTAACTATGGCTACACCTTC. Residues: CASSAQGTSNLTNYGYTF.

The V call is TRBV18, the J call TRBJ2-7, with 7 bases identical to TRBD1. The CDR3 is 13 residues long. The ends lost 4 bases at V and 5 bases at J; junction bases unmatched: 5. The V gene's germline CDR1 is KGHSH and CDR2 LQKENI. The chain's CDR3 is CASSRDSPNEQYF. For the CDR3, the DNA is TGTGCCAGCTCACGGGACAGTCCCAACGAGCAGTACTTC.

V gene TRBV18 combines with J gene TRBJ1-2; D is possibly TRBD1 (6 bases). This CDR3 region has 16 residues. The germline V gene has CDR1 KGHSH and CDR2 LQKENI. V lost 4 bases to trimming and J lost 1 base, with 16 bases between them. The CDR3 DNA reads TGTGCCAGCTCACTCCAGGGGAGGGAGATTAACTATGGCTACACCTTC. It is translated as CASSLQGREINYGYTF.

The sample holds a few counts of this clone. The chain joins TRBV5-1 to TRBJ2-5, with D maybe TRBD1 (5 bases). CDR3 length equals 14 residues. Germline CDR1 and CDR2: SGHRS and YFSETQ. The germline V and J ends were trimmed by 0 bases and 0 bases, with 6 bases remaining between them. DNA of the CDR3: TGCGCCAGCAGCTTGGGCAGGGACCAAGAGACCCAGTACTTC. As protein: CASSLGRDQETQYF.

The rearrangement joins TRBV2 to TRBJ1-4; 8 positions agree with TRBD1. The CDR3 totals 14 residues. Germline CDR1 is SNHLY and CDR2 is FYNNEI. J lost 11 bases, V lost 2 bases, and 7 bases had no gene match. The CDR3 loop is CASSESDRGGKLFF. For the CDR3, the DNA is TGTGCCAGCAGTGAAAGTGACAGGGGAGGGAAACTGTTTTTT.

V usage is TRBV6-5 and J usage is TRBJ1-2; 10 bases fit TRBD1. The CDR3 spans 15 residues. Germline V lookup: CDR1 MNHEY, CDR2 SVGAGI. The trim removed 4 bases at V and 6 bases at J, leaving 8 bases unmatched. The chain's CDR3 is CASSSSGTGADGYTF. CDR3 nucleotide sequence: TGTGCCAGCAGTTCCTCAGGGACAGGGGCCGATGGCTACACCTTC.

Here the CDR3 reads CASSQDGARGGSPLHF. For the CDR3, the DNA is TGCGCCAGCAGCCAAGATGGGGCCAGGGGCGGCTCACCCCTCCACTTT. The V call is TRBV4-1, the J call TRBJ1-6, with a possible D match to TRBD1 (6 bases). Trimming removed 0 bases from V and 10 bases from J, with 16 bases in between. This CDR3 has 16 amino acids. CDR1 is MGHRA and CDR2 is YSYEKL in the germline V gene.

The chain has TRBV15 and TRBJ1-4; no clear D gene. CDR1 and CDR2 (germline): LNHNV, YYDKDF (reference sequence). Trimming cost V 0 bases and J 5 bases, with 13 bases left between them. The CDR3 extends over 16 amino acids. CDR3 in DNA: TGTGCCACCAGCAGAGATTCGGGATCCGTAAATGAAAAACTGTTTTTT. Protein sequence: CATSRDSGSVNEKLFF.

This clone was observed once. The chain is built from TRBV4-1 and TRBJ2-2, with D possibly being TRBD2 (6 bases). Germline V gene lookup returns CDR1 MGHRA and CDR2 YSYEKL. V was clipped by 0 bases and J by 7 bases, with 6 bases between them. This CDR3 comprises 13 residues. CDR3 region: CASSQEAGGELFF. DNA for the CDR3: TGCGCCAGCAGCCAAGAAGCGGGCGGGGAGCTGTTTTTT.

The rearrangement links TRBV25-1 to TRBJ1-2; 7 bases agree with TRBD1. The CDR3 sequence is 16 residues long. J was trimmed by 3 bases and V by 5 bases; bases with no gene match: 12. CDR1 is MGHDK, CDR2 SYGVNS, per germline. The CDR3 DNA follows: TGTGCCAGCAGTCACCCCTCCACGGGACAGCACTATGGCTACACCTTC. Protein: CASSHPSTGQHYGYTF.

This clone showed up just a few times. The chain joins TRBV25-1 to TRBJ2-7, with 8 positions matching TRBD1. CDR1 and CDR2 from the germline V gene are MGHDK and SYGVNS. The CDR3 has 15 amino acids. J was trimmed by 5 bases and V by 1 base; bases with no gene match: 7. The CDR3 reads CASSESGGAFNEQYF. As DNA, the CDR3 is TGTGCCAGCAGTGAATCAGGGGGCGCTTTCAACGAGCAGTACTTC.

The chain links TRBV5-1 to TRBJ1-2; weak D call: TRBD1 (6 bases). Germline V CDR1 and CDR2: SGHRS, YFSETQ. Trimming took off 3 bases at V and 1 base at J, with 10 bases between the two ends. There are 14 residues in the CDR3. This chain's CDR3 is CASSWTANNYGYTF. CDR3 sequence (DNA): TGCGCCAGCAGCTGGACAGCCAATAACTATGGCTACACCTTC.

This chain uses TRBV6-5 with TRBJ1-2, with D perhaps matching TRBD1 (6 bases). Germline values: CDR1 MNHEY, CDR2 SVGAGI. Trimming cost V 6 bases and J 1 base, with 9 bases left between them. The CDR3 loop spans 13 amino acids. CDR3 in DNA: TGTGCCAGCAGGGCAGGGGATAACTATGGCTACACCTTC. This gives the protein CASRAGDNYGYTF.

The V gene is TRBV5-6, the J gene TRBJ2-4; D not resolved. The CDR3 extends over 14 amino acids. The germline V and J ends were trimmed by 0 bases and 4 bases, with 8 bases remaining between them. The V gene's germline CDR1 is SGHDT and CDR2 YYEEEE. The CDR3 spells CASSLGSGKNIQYF. The CDR3, as DNA: TGTGCCAGCAGCTTGGGTAGTGGTAAAAACATTCAGTACTTC. Filled out from reference TRBV5-6 and TRBJ2-4, the complete variable domain reads DAGVTQSPTHLIKTRGQQVTLRCSPKSGHDTVSWYQQALGQGPQFIFQYYEEEERQRGNFPDRFSGHQFPNYSSELNVNALLLGDSALYLCASSLGSGKNIQYFGAGTRLSVL.